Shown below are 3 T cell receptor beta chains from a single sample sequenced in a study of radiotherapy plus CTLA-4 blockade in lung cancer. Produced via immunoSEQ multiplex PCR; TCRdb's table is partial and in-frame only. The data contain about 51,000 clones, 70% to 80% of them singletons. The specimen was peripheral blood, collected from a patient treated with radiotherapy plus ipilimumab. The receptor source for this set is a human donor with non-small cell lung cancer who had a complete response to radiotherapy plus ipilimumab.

The CDR3 here is CASSLGLAYTDTQYF. CDR3 sequence (DNA): TGTGCCAGCAGCTTAGGACTAGCCTACACAGATACGCAGTATTTT. The gene calls are TRBV5-8 and TRBJ2-3; 8 bases agree with TRBD2. Germline V gene data show CDR1 as SGHTS and CDR2 as YDEGEE. The CDR3 runs to 15 residues. V lost 2 bases, J lost 2 bases, and 4 bases stayed unmatched.

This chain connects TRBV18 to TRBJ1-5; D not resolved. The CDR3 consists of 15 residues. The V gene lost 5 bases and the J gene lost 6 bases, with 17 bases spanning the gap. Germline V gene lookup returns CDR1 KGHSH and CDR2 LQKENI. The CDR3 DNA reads TGTGCCAGCTCAGGGGTCCAGCTCGGGAGTCAGCCCCAGCATTTT. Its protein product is CASSGVQLGSQPQHF.

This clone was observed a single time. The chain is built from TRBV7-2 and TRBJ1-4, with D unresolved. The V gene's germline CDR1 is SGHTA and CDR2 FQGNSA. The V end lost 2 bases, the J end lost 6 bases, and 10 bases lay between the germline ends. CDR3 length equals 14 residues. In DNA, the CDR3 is TGTGCCAGCAGCTTATCGGGGATTGATGAAAAACTGTTTTTT. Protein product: CASSLSGIDEKLFF.